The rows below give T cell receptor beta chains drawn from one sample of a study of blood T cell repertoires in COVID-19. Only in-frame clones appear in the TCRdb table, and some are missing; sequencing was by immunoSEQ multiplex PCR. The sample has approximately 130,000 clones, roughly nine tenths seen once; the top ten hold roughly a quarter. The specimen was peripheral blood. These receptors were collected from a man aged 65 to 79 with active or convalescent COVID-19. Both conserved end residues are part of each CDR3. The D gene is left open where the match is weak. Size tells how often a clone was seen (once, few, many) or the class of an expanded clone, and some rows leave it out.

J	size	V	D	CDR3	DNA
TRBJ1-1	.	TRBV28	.	CASSLSRSTEAFF	TGTGCCAGCAGTTTATCGAGGAGCACTGAAGCTTTCTTT
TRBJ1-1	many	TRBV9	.	CASSPPRSGTEAFF	TGTGCCAGCAGCCCGCCGAGGAGTGGGACTGAAGCTTTCTTT
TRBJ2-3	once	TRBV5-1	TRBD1	CASQGADTDTQYF	TGCGCCAGCCAGGGGGCGGACACAGATACGCAGTATTTT
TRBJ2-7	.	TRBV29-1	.	CSVQTGPYEQYF	TGCAGCGTTCAGACAGGTCCCTACGAGCAGTACTTC
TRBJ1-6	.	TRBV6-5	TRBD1	CASSYSTGTEYSPLHF	TGTGCCAGCAGTTACTCGACCGGGACAGAGTATTCACCCCTCCACTTT
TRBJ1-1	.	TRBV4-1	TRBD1	CASSQGDRDGTEAFF	TGCGCCAGCAGCCAAGGAGACAGGGACGGGACTGAAGCTTTCTTT
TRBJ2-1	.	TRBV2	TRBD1	CASSRGQGAVNEQFF	TGTGCCAGCAGTCGGGGACAGGGGGCGGTCAATGAGCAGTTCTTC
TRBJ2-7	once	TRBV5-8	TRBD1	CASSLARATGMGSREQYF	TGTGCCAGCAGCTTGGCCAGGGCGACAGGGATGGGGTCGCGGGAGCAGTACTTC
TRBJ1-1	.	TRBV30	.	CAWSVLGLNTEAFF	TGTGCCTGGAGTGTACTGGGGCTGAACACTGAAGCTTTCTTT
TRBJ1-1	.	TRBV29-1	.	CSVEGTANTEAFF	TGCAGCGTTGAAGGGACAGCGAACACTGAAGCTTTCTTT
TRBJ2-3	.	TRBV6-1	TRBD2	CASSEGLAGGGSDTQYF	TGTGCCAGCAGTGAAGGCCTAGCGGGAGGGGGATCAGATACGCAGTATTTT
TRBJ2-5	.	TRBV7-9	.	CASSRDETQYF	TGTGCCAGCAGCCGAGATGAGACCCAGTACTTC
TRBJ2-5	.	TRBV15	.	CATSSSGTPSETQYF	TGTGCCACCAGCAGCTCCGGGACACCCTCGGAGACCCAGTACTTC
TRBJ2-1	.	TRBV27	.	CASSLVNPRVGQFF	TGTGCCAGCAGTTTAGTGAACCCGCGGGTCGGGCAGTTCTTC
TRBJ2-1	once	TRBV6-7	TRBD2	CASSYSFGTSGYNEQFF	TGTGCCAGCAGTTACTCGTTCGGGACTAGCGGATACAATGAGCAGTTCTTC
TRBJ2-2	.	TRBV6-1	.	CASSEARYTGELFF	TGTGCCAGCAGTGAAGCGCGGTACACCGGGGAGCTGTTTTTT
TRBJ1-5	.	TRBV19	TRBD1	CASMGTGGNQPQHF	TGTGCCAGTATGGGGACAGGGGGCAATCAGCCCCAGCATTTT
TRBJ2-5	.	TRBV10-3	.	CATRAAQETQYF	TGTGCCACCAGGGCGGCACAAGAGACCCAGTACTTC
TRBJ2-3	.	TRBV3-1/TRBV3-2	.	CASSLRRSHTDTQYF	TGTGCCAGCAGCCTTCGGCGGAGCCACACAGATACGCAGTATTTT
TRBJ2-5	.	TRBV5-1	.	CASSWGDRNGETQYF	TGCGCCAGCAGCTGGGGGGACAGAAATGGAGAGACCCAGTACTTC
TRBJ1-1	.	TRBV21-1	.	CASSSQKNTGGGKDTEAFF	TGTGCCAGCAGCTCGCAAAAGAACACAGGGGGCGGTAAAGACACTGAAGCTTTCTTT
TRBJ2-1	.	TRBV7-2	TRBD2	CASSLRGLAGGRHEQFF	TGTGCCAGCAGCTTACGGGGACTAGCGGGAGGGAGGCATGAGCAGTTCTTC
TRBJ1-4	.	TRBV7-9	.	CASRQDLLNEKLFF	TGTGCCAGCAGACAGGACCTCCTTAATGAAAAACTGTTTTTT
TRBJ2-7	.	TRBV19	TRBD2	CASSPLAGAYEQYF	TGTGCCAGTAGTCCACTAGCGGGAGCATACGAGCAGTACTTC
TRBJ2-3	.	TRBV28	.	CASSFRVRDTQYF	TGTGCCAGCAGTTTCAGGGTCCGGGATACGCAGTATTTT
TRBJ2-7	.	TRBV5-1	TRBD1	CASSFLPGQGYEQYF	TGCGCCAGCAGCTTCCTACCGGGACAGGGCTACGAGCAGTACTTC
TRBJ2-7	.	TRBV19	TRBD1	CASSTGQGKNEQYF	TGTGCCAGTAGTACGGGACAGGGAAAGAACGAGCAGTACTTC